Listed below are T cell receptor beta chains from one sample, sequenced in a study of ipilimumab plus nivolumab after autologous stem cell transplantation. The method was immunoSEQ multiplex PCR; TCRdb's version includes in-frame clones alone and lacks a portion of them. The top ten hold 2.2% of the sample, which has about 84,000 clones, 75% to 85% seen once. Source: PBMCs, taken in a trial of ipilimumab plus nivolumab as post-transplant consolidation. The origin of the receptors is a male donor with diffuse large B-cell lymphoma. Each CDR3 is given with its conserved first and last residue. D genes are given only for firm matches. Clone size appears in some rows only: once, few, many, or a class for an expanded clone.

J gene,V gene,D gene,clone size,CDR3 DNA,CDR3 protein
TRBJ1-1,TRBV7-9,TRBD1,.,TGTGCCAGCAGCCTACAGGGGATGAACACTGAAGCTTTCTTT,CASSLQGMNTEAFF
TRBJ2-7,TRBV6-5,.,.,TGTGCCAGCGGATCCCCCAGGGGGGCTTCCTACGAGCAGTACTTC,CASGSPRGASYEQYF
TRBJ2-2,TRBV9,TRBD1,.,TGTGCCAGCAGCCCGCGGGACAGGGGAACCGGGGAGCTGTTTTTT,CASSPRDRGTGELFF
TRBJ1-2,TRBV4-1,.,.,TGCGCCAGCAGGCAGGCAGGGCTTGTTGGGGGAGGCTACACCTTC,CASRQAGLVGGGYTF
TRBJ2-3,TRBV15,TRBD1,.,TGTGCCACCAGCAGAGATAGAGCCGGGACAGGGGCGGATACGCAGTATTTT,CATSRDRAGTGADTQYF
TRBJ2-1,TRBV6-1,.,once,TGTGCCAGCAGTGCGAAGGGTACTAATGAGCAGTTCTTC,CASSAKGTNEQFF
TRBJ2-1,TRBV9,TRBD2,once,TGTGCCAGCAGCGTAACGGGGGGGCTGGAGCAGTTCTTC,CASSVTGGLEQFF
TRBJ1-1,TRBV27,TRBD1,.,TGTGCCAGCAGGGCCCGACAGGGGGTCACTGAAGCTTTCTTT,CASRARQGVTEAFF
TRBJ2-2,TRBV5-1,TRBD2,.,TGCGCCAGCAGCCCGGGACTAGCGGGGGTCGCCGGGGAGCTGTTTTTT,CASSPGLAGVAGELFF
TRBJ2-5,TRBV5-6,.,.,TGTGCCAGCAGCTTGGGTCAGCAAGAGACCCAGTACTTC,CASSLGQQETQYF